These T cell receptor beta chains were read from a single sample in a study of T cell responses to AZD1222 COVID-19 vaccine. This table comes from immunoSEQ multiplex PCR, and its TCRdb copy is limited to in-frame clones, with some not included. The sample contains under 200,000 clones, more than 75% of which appear only once. Source: peripheral blood, taken on day 0 of AZD1222 vaccination. Receptor source: an adult in good health. CDR3s include the opening cysteine and the closing phenylalanine or tryptophan. The order of the fields is D gene, clone size, V gene, J gene, CDR3 DNA, CDR3 protein. The D gene is left open where the match is weak. Clone sizes are given selectively: once, few, many, or a class where the clone is expanded.

>NA|NA|TRBV18|TRBJ2-7
TGTGCCAGTCGAAAGACCGGGATGGACTACGAGCAGTACTTC
CASRKTGMDYEQYF
>TRBD1|NA|TRBV28|TRBJ1-1
TGTGCCACGGCCGGGACAGGGCCGAACACTGAAGCTTTCTTT
CATAGTGPNTEAFF
>TRBD1|NA|TRBV7-8|TRBJ1-5
TGTGCCAGCAGCTTAACAGGGGGGGGCAATCAGCCCCAGCATTTT
CASSLTGGGNQPQHF
>NA|NA|TRBV25-1|TRBJ2-5
TGTGCCAGCAGAAGGGACTTGACTGGGGAGACCCAGTACTTC
CASRRDLTGETQYF
>NA|NA|TRBV7-6|TRBJ2-7
TGTGCCAGCAGCTTAGAGGGTATGGTGGCCCACGAGCAGTACTTC
CASSLEGMVAHEQYF
>NA|NA|TRBV6-5|TRBJ1-1
TGTGCCAGCAGCCGAGGCGCCCTGAACACTGAAGCTTTCTTT
CASSRGALNTEAFF
>NA|NA|TRBV7-6|TRBJ2-7
TGTGCCAGCAGCTTAGATCGGGGGGCCCCTTACGAGCAGTACTTC
CASSLDRGAPYEQYF
>NA|NA|TRBV18|TRBJ2-7
TGTGCCAGCTCGGACGGGGCGGGGGCCGTAGAGCAGTACTTC
CASSDGAGAVEQYF
>NA|NA|TRBV12-1|TRBJ1-5
TGTGCCAGCAGCTTTGATCGGGCCGACAGCCAGCCCCAGCATTTT
CASSFDRADSQPQHF
>NA|NA|TRBV6-1|TRBJ2-7
TGTGCCAGCGGCCGGGACGTCGGCTCCTACGAGCAGTACTTC
CASGRDVGSYEQYF
>TRBD1|NA|TRBV28|TRBJ1-2
TGTGCCAGCACCAGGACAGGCTCGAAGTCCGACTACACCTTC
CASTRTGSKSDYTF
>NA|NA|TRBV4-2|TRBJ2-1
TGTGCCAGCAGCCAACTGGGAGGAAATGAGCAGTTCTTC
CASSQLGGNEQFF
>NA|NA|TRBV27|TRBJ1-6
TGTGCCAGCAGTCATACCCGGGTTAATTCACCCCTCCACTTT
CASSHTRVNSPLHF
>NA|once|TRBV9|TRBJ2-3
TGTGCCAGCAGCGTTGATCCACCCGCTAGCACAGATACGCAGTATTTT
CASSVDPPASTDTQYF
>TRBD1|once|TRBV4-2|TRBJ2-7
TGTGCCAGCAGCCCCTTTGGGACAGGGGCGACCTACGAGCAGTACTTC
CASSPFGTGATYEQYF
>NA|NA|TRBV28|TRBJ1-5
TGTGCCAGCAGTCTCCGGGAAGGGGCGAGCAATCAGCCCCAGCATTTT
CASSLREGASNQPQHF
>NA|few|TRBV7-6|TRBJ1-5
TGTGCCAGCAGCTTAGTGGCGGAACTGAATCAGCCCCAGCATTTT
CASSLVAELNQPQHF
>NA|NA|TRBV4-2|TRBJ1-2
TGTGCCAGCAGCCAAGATTTAATGTCAGGGATTGGCTACACCTTC
CASSQDLMSGIGYTF
>NA|NA|TRBV6-5|TRBJ2-7
TGTGCCAGCAGTCCCCGGGGGAGTTTGCGTGCGCAGTACTTC
CASSPRGSLRAQYF
>NA|NA|TRBV27|TRBJ2-2
TGTGCCAGCAGTTGGAGGGCGGTCACCGGGGAGCTGTTTTTT
CASSWRAVTGELFF
>TRBD2|NA|TRBV6-5|TRBJ2-3
TGTGCCAGCAGTCAGGGAGCGGGAGTTACAGATACGCAGTATTTT
CASSQGAGVTDTQYF
>NA|few|TRBV28|TRBJ2-7
TGTGCCAGCAGTTTATCCGGGACCTCCTACGAGCAGTACTTC
CASSLSGTSYEQYF
>NA|NA|TRBV7-5|TRBJ2-3
TGTGCCAGAAGGGGCGACAGGGCCCGTGGGGAAGATACGCAGTATTTT
CARRGDRARGEDTQYF
>NA|NA|TRBV5-6|TRBJ1-2
TGTGCCAGCAGCTTGACCGAAGGCAGCTACACCTTC
CASSLTEGSYTF
>NA|NA|TRBV19|TRBJ1-5
TGTGCCAGTAGTCCCCATCTTGGGGGTGACAATCAGCCCCAGCATTTT
CASSPHLGGDNQPQHF
>NA|NA|TRBV3-1/TRBV3-2|TRBJ2-7
TGTGCCAGCAGCCAGGGCGGCCGGGGGATCGACGAGCAGTACTTC
CASSQGGRGIDEQYF
>TRBD1|NA|TRBV9|TRBJ2-7
TGTGCCAGCAGCCCGACGGGGCAGGGGGTGCCCTACGAGCAGTACTTC
CASSPTGQGVPYEQYF
>NA|NA|TRBV4-3|TRBJ1-4
TGCGCCAGCAGCCAAGATAGGGCAGCAGCAACTAATGAAAAACTGTTTTTT
CASSQDRAAATNEKLFF
>NA|NA|TRBV5-1|TRBJ2-2
TGCGCCAGCAGCTTGGGAGGGCAGGTCGGGGAGCTGTTTTTT
CASSLGGQVGELFF
>TRBD1|NA|TRBV7-2|TRBJ2-3
TGTGCCAGCAGCCCGGACAGGGCAACAGATACGCAGTATTTT
CASSPDRATDTQYF